The T cell receptor (beta chain) described here comes from a study of blood T cell repertoires in COVID-19. Germline CDR1 MNHNY, CDR2 SVGAGI (reference sequence). The CDR3 runs to 13 residues. V shed 6 bases and J shed 2 bases, with 10 bases lying between them. Assay: immunoSEQ multiplex PCR; the TCRdb copy retains only in-frame clones and omits some. Of 80,000 to 90,000 clones listed, more than 75% are singletons. This TCR came from a woman aged 70 to 79 with acute or convalescent COVID-19. The chain carries TRBV6-6 and TRBJ1-1; a possible D gene is TRBD1 (5 bases). The specimen was peripheral blood. The CDR3 loop is CASSPQGNTEAFF. CDR3 nucleotides: TGTGCCAGCAGCCCCCAGGGTAACACTGAAGCTTTCTTT.